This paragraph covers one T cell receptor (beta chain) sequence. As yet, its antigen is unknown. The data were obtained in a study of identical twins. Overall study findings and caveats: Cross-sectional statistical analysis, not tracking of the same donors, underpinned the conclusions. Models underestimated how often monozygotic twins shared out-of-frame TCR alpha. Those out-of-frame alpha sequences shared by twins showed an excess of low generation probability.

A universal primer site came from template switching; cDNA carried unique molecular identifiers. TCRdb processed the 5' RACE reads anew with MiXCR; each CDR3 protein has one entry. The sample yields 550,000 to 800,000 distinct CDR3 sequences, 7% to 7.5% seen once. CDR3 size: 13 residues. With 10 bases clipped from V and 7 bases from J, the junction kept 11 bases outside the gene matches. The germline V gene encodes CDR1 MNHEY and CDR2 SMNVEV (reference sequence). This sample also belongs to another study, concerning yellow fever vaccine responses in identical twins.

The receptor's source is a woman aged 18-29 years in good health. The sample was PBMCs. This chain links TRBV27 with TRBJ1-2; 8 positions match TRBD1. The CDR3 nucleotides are TGTGCCACTACGGACAGGGAGGGAACTGGCTACACCTTC. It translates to CATTDREGTGYTF.